The rows below give T cell receptor beta chains drawn from one sample of a study of CD8 T cells in ankylosing spondylitis. Using its own MiXCR run on the 5' RACE reads, TCRdb lists one record per CDR3 protein. The profile shows 250,000 or so distinct CDR3 sequences, more than 20% of them singletons. Sequenced material: blood, either unsorted or a sorted T cell fraction (not recorded which). These receptors all come from a male donor with ankylosing spondylitis or in good health (not recorded which). CDR3s include the opening cysteine and the closing phenylalanine or tryptophan. The order of the fields is V gene, CDR3 protein.

TRBV20-1,CSASPENTEAFF
TRBV29-1,CSVVFGQFYEQYF
TRBV3-1,CASSQDRGRGPWEQYF
TRBV20-1,CSAAPGTGDYEQYF
TRBV20-1,CSAPLGGEVYNEQFF
TRBV27,CASSPRNRGFTDTQYF
TRBV29-1,CSVLKNTEAFF
TRBV12-3/TRBV12-4,CASSPRTGASPLHF
TRBV20-1,CSASGRGRMETQYF
TRBV11-2,CASSSLAKTGELFF
TRBV6-5,CASSYALGQGALSYGYTF
TRBV12-3/TRBV12-4,CASRRLVGSEQYF
TRBV10-3,CAAGRGTVSGNTIYF
TRBV6-1,CASSHPRDGSYEQYF
TRBV20-1,CSARDLARGSGELFF
TRBV5-4,CASSLGAGDEQFF
TRBV10-1,CASSPGQGVTGELFF
TRBV3-1,CASSQVFGAYYEQYF
TRBV6-1,CASSGDRIDYGYTF
TRBV20-1,CSAPGQNTGELFF
TRBV12-3/TRBV12-4,CASSSSMDTEAFF
TRBV29-1,CSVYTRTAANTGELFF
TRBV20-1,CSARPSGLRSYEQYF
TRBV20-1,CSAPDRGNQPQHF